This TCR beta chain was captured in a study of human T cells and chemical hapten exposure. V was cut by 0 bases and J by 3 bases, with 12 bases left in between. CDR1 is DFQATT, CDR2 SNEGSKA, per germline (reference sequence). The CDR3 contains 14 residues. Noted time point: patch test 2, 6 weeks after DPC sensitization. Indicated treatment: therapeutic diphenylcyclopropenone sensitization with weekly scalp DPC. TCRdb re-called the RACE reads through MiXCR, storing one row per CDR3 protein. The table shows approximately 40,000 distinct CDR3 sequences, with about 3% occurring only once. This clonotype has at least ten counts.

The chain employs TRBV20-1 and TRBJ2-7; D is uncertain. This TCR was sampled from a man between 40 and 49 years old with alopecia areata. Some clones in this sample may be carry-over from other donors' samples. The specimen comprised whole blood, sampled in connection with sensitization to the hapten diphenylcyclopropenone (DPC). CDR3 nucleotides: TGCAGTGCTAGAGATCCCCAGAGTGACTACGAGCAGTACTTC. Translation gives CSARDPQSDYEQYF.